The 2 T cell receptor beta chains below come from one sample, sequenced in a study of T cell repertoires in cytomegalovirus infection (dated by TCRdb to between 2017 and 2020). The reads were generated on an Illumina HiSeq 1500. TCRdb trimmed the raw reads at Q25, called clones with MiXCR and kept productive beta chains. Identical CDR3 protein sequences are pooled into one entry, listed with their most common genes and DNA. The sample table lists 160,000 or so distinct CDR3 sequences, 20% to 25% of them with a count of one. The ten top clones hold 25% of the sample. Antigens of these TCRs are unknown. The sample's treatment or condition label, in plain terms: in vitro stimulation with specific CMV peptide epitopes to enrich CMV-specific T cells. Sequencing used CD8+ T cells from cultured PBMCs, obtained from culture after CMV antigen stimulation. All receptors come from a human donor in good health (CMV status not recorded). Some clones in this sample may be carry-over from other donors' samples.

A remark on this clonotype: This may be a read error: a much more frequent sequence differs by one nucleotide. The gene calls are TRBV2 and TRBJ1-2; perhaps TRBD1 as D (6 bases). Per the germline V gene, CDR1 is SNHLY and CDR2 is FYNNEI. V was cut by 2 bases and J by 4 bases, with 17 bases left in between. The CDR3 is made up of 16 amino acids. The chain's CDR3 is CASSESGDTTLYGYTF. The CDR3 DNA sequence: TGTGCCAGCAGTGAATCTGGGGACACAACCCTCTATGGCTACACCTTC.

This clonotype was picked up a small number of times. The CDR3 bases are TGTGCCAGCAGCCAAGAAGCGGGGACCGCCTGGGAGACCCAGTACTTC. It codes for CASSQEAGTAWETQYF. The V gene is TRBV3-1, the J gene TRBJ2-5; 7 bases are shared with TRBD2. The CDR3 has 16 amino acids. Germline assignment: CDR1 LGHDT and CDR2 YNNKEL (reference sequence). Trimming took 0 bases from V and 5 from J; bases not matched to a gene: 9.